This passage covers 15 T cell receptor beta chains from one sample sequenced in a study of cytomegalovirus exposure and HLA in healthy donors (dated by TCRdb to about 2017). The protocol used for the library was the immunoSEQ multiplex PCR assay. A mixture of 60 forward primers for TCR Vbeta segments and 13 reverse primers for TCR Jbeta segments was used in the multiplex PCR. TCRdb took over this immuneACCESS table, retaining in-frame rearrangements with V and J assigned. Such tables are incomplete; in checked studies, under half of the missing clones stem from an unresolved V gene, and the remainder is unexplained. For this sample the table gives 150,000 or so clones, of which 70% were detected only once. About 4.5% of the sample goes to the ten largest clones. The sequenced material came from PBMCs. The receptors shown here come from a man younger than 35 in good health and CMV-seropositive.

The table lists this clone with a few counts. The chain combines TRBV28 with TRBJ1-4; 7 bases match TRBD1. The CDR3 spans 13 residues. CDR1 and CDR2 (germline): MDHEN, SYDVKM. J lost 6 bases, V lost 8 bases, and 6 bases had no gene match. The CDR3 protein is CASFDRDHEKLFF. The CDR3 region has the DNA TGTGCCAGCTTCGACAGGGACCATGAAAAACTGTTTTTT.

This clone was picked up a small number of times. The rearrangement uses TRBV9 and TRBJ1-1; 7 positions agree with TRBD1. The CDR3 length is 14 residues. Per germline, CDR1 SGDLS and CDR2 YYNGEE. Trimming took 3 bases from V and 1 from J; bases not matched to a gene: 3. In DNA, the CDR3 is TGTGCCAGCAGCGGAGGGGACAGGAACACTGAAGCTTTCTTT. It yields the protein CASSGGDRNTEAFF.

This clone has a single count. This chain connects TRBV11-2 to TRBJ2-7; 7 nucleotides align to TRBD2. CDR1 and CDR2 from the germline V gene are SGHAT and FQNNGV. V lost 3 bases and J lost 4; bases outside the gene matches: 0. The CDR3 is made up of 12 amino acids. CDR3 residues: CASSFGGYEQYV. The DNA for the CDR3 is TGTGCCAGCAGCTTCGGGGGGTACGAGCAGTACGTC.

The J gene is TRBJ1-2, the V gene TRBV4-1; D ambiguous. CDR1 is MGHRA and CDR2 is YSYEKL in the germline V gene. The CDR3 sequence is 12 residues long. Trimming shortened V by 4 bases and J by 8 bases, and 11 bases separated the two germline ends. CDR3 sequence: CASSREVGGYTF. The DNA of the CDR3 is TGCGCCAGCAGCCGGGAGGTCGGGGGCTACACCTTC.

V and J are TRBV11-2 and TRBJ2-1; the D gene is possibly TRBD1 (5 bases). V was trimmed by 0 bases and J by 9 bases, leaving 15 bases between them. The CDR3 is made up of 15 amino acids. The germline CDR1 and CDR2 sequences are SGHAT and FQNNGV. The CDR3 sequence: CASSLEGRMLGEQFF. The CDR3 DNA reads as TGTGCCAGCAGCTTAGAGGGGCGGATGCTGGGTGAGCAGTTCTTC.

The chain carries TRBV6-4 and TRBJ2-5; weak D call: TRBD1 (5 bases). The CDR3 totals 13 residues. The germline V gene encodes CDR1 MRHNA and CDR2 SNTAGT. The ends were cut back, 4 bases at V and 5 bases at J, with 11 bases in the middle. The CDR3 protein is CASSANSGETQYF. In nucleotides, the CDR3 is TGTGCCAGCAGTGCCAACTCAGGGGAGACCCAGTACTTC.

The rearrangement joins TRBV29-1 to TRBJ1-1, with 7 bases identical to TRBD1. The CDR3 length is 14 residues. The germline gives CDR1 SQVTM, CDR2 ANQGSEA. V was clipped by 5 bases and J by 0 bases; unmatched bases: 6. The CDR3 here is CSVPGGTMNTEAFF. CDR3 nucleotide sequence: TGCAGCGTTCCAGGGGGGACGATGAACACTGAAGCTTTCTTT.

A remark on this clone: A read error may account for a junction end that differs from germline. J is TRBJ2-1 and V is TRBV7-7; D is ambiguous. The CDR3 has 13 residues. Germline loops: CDR1 SSHAT, CDR2 FNYEAQ (reference sequence). Here the CDR3 reads CASSLDFPAPQFF. In DNA, the CDR3 is TGTGCTAGCAGCTTAGACTTTCCCGCCCCGCAGTTCTTC.

This chain uses TRBV5-1 with TRBJ2-1; no clear D gene. Germline CDR1 SGHRS, CDR2 YFSETQ. The V gene lost 4 bases and the J gene lost 8 bases, with 16 bases spanning the gap. The CDR3 is made up of 14 amino acids. The CDR3 sequence: CASSIPELSDEQFF. The CDR3 nucleotides are TGCGCCAGCAGCATTCCGGAATTAAGCGATGAGCAGTTCTTC.

This chain links TRBV7-8 with TRBJ1-5, with 10 bases fitting TRBD1. The CDR3 length is 15 residues. CDR1 SGHVS and CDR2 FQNEAQ come from the germline V gene. The junction had 9 bases not matched to a gene; V was cut back by 3 bases and J by 10 bases. CDR3 in amino acids: CASSFRPDRGGPQHF. The CDR3 coding sequence is TGTGCCAGCAGCTTTCGCCCGGACAGGGGGGGACCCCAGCATTTT.

V is TRBV6-5 and J is TRBJ1-2; 7 bases are shared with TRBD1. V was pared by 6 bases and J by 6 bases, with 13 bases of the junction left unmatched. The CDR3 length is 15 residues. Germline CDR1 and CDR2: MNHEY and SVGAGI. CDR3 nucleotides: TGTGCCAGCAGCCTGAGGGGGCCCCATGGGGATGGCTACACCTTC. Protein: CASSLRGPHGDGYTF.

The chain uses TRBV28 and TRBJ1-1; 10 bases map to TRBD1. V dropped 3 bases and J dropped 0; count of bases not matched to a gene: 13. Germline V gene lookup returns CDR1 MDHEN and CDR2 SYDVKM. The CDR3 runs to 19 residues. For the CDR3, the DNA is TGTGCCAGCAGTTTGCCCCCCGACAGGGGGCTAAATCTGAACACTGAAGCTTTCTTT. This sequence encodes CASSLPPDRGLNLNTEAFF.

The chain couples TRBV6-1 to TRBJ2-5; weak D call: TRBD1 (5 bases). Germline V gene sequence: CDR1 MNHNS, CDR2 SASEGT. Trimming took 11 bases from V and 2 from J, leaving 12 bases between them. CDR3 size: 12 residues. CDR3 sequence (DNA): TGTGCCGGAAGAAAGGGGCAAGAGACCCAGTACTTC. Residues: CAGRKGQETQYF.

The chain uses TRBV5-1 and TRBJ2-1; perhaps TRBD1 as D (7 bases). Trimming took 4 bases from V and 5 from J, leaving 16 bases between them. The CDR3 totals 15 residues. The germline CDR1 and CDR2 sequences are SGHRS and YFSETQ. This CDR3 is CASSPQGGLDNEQFF. DNA of the CDR3: TGCGCCAGCAGCCCGCAGGGGGGCCTCGACAATGAGCAGTTCTTC.

The V call is TRBV7-9, the J call TRBJ1-1, with D unresolved. This CDR3 is built from 13 residues. Trimming took 4 bases from V and 4 from J, leaving 10 bases between them. Germline CDR1 and CDR2: SEHNR and FQNEAQ (reference sequence). CDR3 protein: CASSSTRSTEAFF. In DNA form, the CDR3 reads TGTGCCAGCAGCTCGACAAGAAGCACTGAAGCTTTCTTT.